Listed below are T cell receptor beta chains from one sample, sequenced in a study of blood T cells in healthy people across ages. MiXCR, applied by TCRdb to the 5' RACE reads, yields one record per CDR3 protein. The repertoire includes hundreds of thousands of distinct CDR3 sequences, around 26% of them detected once, and roughly 17% sits in the top ten. The specimen sequenced was blood. The receptors were gathered from a woman of 80 years or more in good health. Both conserved end residues are part of each CDR3. Fields, in order: V gene, J gene, CDR3 protein.

TRBV7-2	TRBJ2-5	CASSVRGGFETQYF
TRBV25-1	TRBJ1-4	CASSEWGRSNEKLFF
TRBV27	.	CASNPGRTSYEQYF
TRBV15	TRBJ2-1	CATSTISYTGTSDNEQFF
TRBV19	TRBJ1-2	CASSPNQGYYGYTF
TRBV7-2	TRBJ2-5	CASSPRTTRVQETQYF
TRBV29-1	TRBJ2-3	CSVGIDTQYF
TRBV12-3/TRBV12-4	TRBJ1-1	CASTQRGRTTEAFF
TRBV20-1	TRBJ2-1	CSARGLADFNEQFF
TRBV9	TRBJ2-3	CASSVQAADTQYF
TRBV2	TRBJ2-5	CASLTGRGQETQYF
TRBV9	TRBJ2-1	CASSVGPGGCDEQFF
TRBV5-6	TRBJ1-6	CASSLEGYSYNSPLHF
TRBV27	TRBJ2-1	CASRLAGGLYNEQFF
TRBV10-3	TRBJ2-1	CAIQQGLNNEQFF